The 19 T cell receptor beta chains reported below all come from one sample, sequenced in a study of blood T cell repertoires in COVID-19. TCRdb keeps only in-frame clones here, not all; method: immunoSEQ multiplex PCR. Of roughly 200,000 clones listed, roughly 73% are singletons. Sequencing was done on a sample of peripheral blood. These TCRs come from a woman aged 80 or older with active or convalescent COVID-19.

The rearrangement uses TRBV4-1 and TRBJ2-1; 9 bases agree with TRBD2. The CDR3 contains 15 residues. Looked up from germline, CDR1 is MGHRA and CDR2 is YSYEKL. The V gene end was trimmed by 2 bases and the J gene end by 6 bases; junction bases not matched to a gene: 5. CDR3 amino acids: CASSQFSGGTNEQFF. CDR3 nucleotides: TGCGCCAGCAGCCAATTTAGCGGGGGAACCAATGAGCAGTTCTTC.

This clone was recorded a few times. V usage is TRBV19 and J usage is TRBJ1-2; weak D call: TRBD1 (6 bases). This CDR3 region has 12 residues. Germline V lookup: CDR1 LNHDA, CDR2 SQIVND (reference sequence). With 10 bases removed from V and 2 bases from J, the gap between germline ends came to 11 bases. In nucleotides, the CDR3 is TGTGCCACCTCGGACAGAAACTATGGCTACACCTTC. It encodes CATSDRNYGYTF. The variable domain in full, completed from reference TRBV19 and TRBJ1-2, reads DGGITQSPKYLFRKEGQNVTLSCEQNLNHDAMYWYRQDPGQGLRLIYYSQIVNDFQKGDIAEGYSVSREKKESFPLTVTSAQKNPTAFYLCATSDRNYGYTFGSGTRLTVV.

The V call is TRBV6-5, the J call TRBJ1-5, with D maybe TRBD1 (6 bases). The V gene's germline CDR1 is MNHEY and CDR2 SVGAGI. V gave up 6 bases and J gave up 1 base, with 10 bases separating them. The CDR3 covers 14 residues. DNA for the CDR3: TGTGCCAGCAGCGGACAGATGAGCAATCAGCCCCAGCATTTT. Protein: CASSGQMSNQPQHF.

On this clone itself: Different DNA sequences within this sample yield the same CDR3. The chain recombines TRBV5-1 with TRBJ1-1; the D is unclear. The V gene lost 2 bases and the J gene lost 2 bases, with 7 bases spanning the gap. The germline gives CDR1 SGHRS, CDR2 YFSETQ. The CDR3 loop spans 13 amino acids. CDR3 loop: CASSLAVNTEAFF. The DNA of the CDR3 is TGCGCCAGCAGCTTAGCGGTAAACACTGAAGCTTTCTTT. The whole variable domain, remainder taken from reference TRBV5-1 and TRBJ1-1, is KAGVTQTPRYLIKTRGQQVTLSCSPISGHRSVSWYQQTPGQGLQFLFEYFSETQRNKGNFPGRFSGRQFSNSRSEMNVSTLELGDSALYLCASSLAVNTEAFFGQGTRLTVV.

J is TRBJ2-7 and V is TRBV7-2; 10 bases agree with TRBD1. Germline trimming cut 4 bases from V and 4 bases from J; bases unmatched to any gene: 7. Germline V gene sequence: CDR1 SGHTA, CDR2 FQGNSA. The CDR3 loop spans 15 amino acids. This CDR3 reads CASSYLGQGSYEQYF. In DNA form, the CDR3 reads TGTGCCAGCAGCTATTTGGGACAGGGGAGTTACGAGCAGTACTTC.

J is TRBJ2-7 and V is TRBV19, with D possibly matching TRBD2 (7 bases). Germline CDR1 is LNHDA and CDR2 is SQIVND (reference sequence). V lost 4 bases and J 0 bases, leaving 16 bases between the germline ends. The length of the CDR3 is 16 residues. This chain's CDR3 is CASSTFAGAYSYEQYF. The CDR3 DNA follows: TGTGCCAGTAGTACCTTCGCGGGGGCCTACTCCTACGAGCAGTACTTC.

This clone was detected only a few times. This same CDR3 is encoded by further DNA sequences in the sample. J is TRBJ2-6 and V is TRBV18; D unclear. The V end was cut by 0 bases, the J end by 1 base, with 4 bases between. Looked up from germline, CDR1 is KGHSH and CDR2 is LQKENI. This CDR3 contains 15 residues. CDR3 sequence: CASSPPRSGANVLTF. CDR3 in DNA: TGTGCCAGCTCACCACCGAGGTCTGGGGCCAACGTCCTGACTTTC.

The chain couples TRBV7-9 to TRBJ1-5; 9 bases agree with TRBD1. The V and J ends lost 1 base and 3 bases, in that order; junction bases with no gene match: 1. The CDR3 is made up of 15 amino acids. CDR1 is SEHNR and CDR2 is FQNEAQ in the germline V gene (reference sequence). CDR3 in amino acids: CASSLGTGDNQPQHF. CDR3 sequence (DNA): TGTGCCAGCAGCTTAGGGACAGGGGACAATCAGCCCCAGCATTTT. The full variable domain, in which reference TRBV7-9 and TRBJ1-5 provide the parts outside the CDR3, is DTGVSQNPRHKITKRGQNVTFRCDPISEHNRLYWYRQTLGQGPEFLTYFQNEAQLEKSRLLSDRFSAERPKGSFSTLEIQRTEQGDSAMYLCASSLGTGDNQPQHFGDGTRLSIL.

V and J are TRBV7-2 and TRBJ2-3, with D unclear. V lost 5 bases and J lost 1, with 10 bases in between. The CDR3 is 14 amino acids. Germline lookup yields CDR1 SGHTA and CDR2 FQGNSA. As DNA, the CDR3 is TGTGCCAGCAGCGTCGATGCAGGCACAGATACGCAGTATTTT. Its protein is CASSVDAGTDTQYF.

The chain uses TRBV18 and TRBJ1-1, with D perhaps TRBD1 (5 bases). Germline lookup yields CDR1 KGHSH and CDR2 LQKENI. The CDR3 is made up of 13 amino acids. V lost 3 bases and J lost 3, with 8 bases in between. CDR3 nucleotides: TGTGCCAGCTCACCGAGCAGGGACACTGAAGCTTTCTTT. This encodes CASSPSRDTEAFF.

J is TRBJ2-2 and V is TRBV7-9, with TRBD1 identical over 7 bases. Unmatched junction bases numbered 11, after V lost 5 bases and J lost 8 bases. The germline V gene encodes CDR1 SEHNR and CDR2 FQNEAQ (reference sequence). The CDR3 has 15 residues. The DNA of the CDR3 is TGTGCCAGCAGCCAGGGACAGTACCGGGTAGGGGAGCTGTTTTTT. This encodes CASSQGQYRVGELFF.

The V gene is TRBV18, the J gene TRBJ1-2; TRBD1 matches at 8 bases. This CDR3 is 14 amino acids long. Germline V lookup: CDR1 KGHSH, CDR2 LQKENI. After removal of 5 bases from V and 1 base from J, the junction contained 3 bases not matched to a gene. The CDR3 sequence: CASSRDRFNYGYTF. The DNA for the CDR3 is TGTGCCAGCTCAAGGGACAGGTTTAACTATGGCTACACCTTC.

This chain connects TRBV4-2 to TRBJ2-3; 9 bases are a match to TRBD2. The CDR3 loop spans 15 amino acids. Germline V gene data show CDR1 as LGHNA and CDR2 as YNFKEQ. The V and J ends lost 1 base and 3 bases, in that order; junction bases with no gene match: 2. This CDR3 is CASSQGTSETDTQYF. CDR3 DNA sequence: TGTGCCAGCAGCCAAGGGACTAGCGAAACAGATACGCAGTATTTT.

The rearrangement joins TRBV6-1 to TRBJ1-3, with D possibly TRBD1 on 5 matching bases. CDR1 is MNHNS, CDR2 SASEGT, per germline. V was trimmed by 4 bases and J by 0 bases, leaving 19 bases between them. This CDR3 comprises 18 residues. CDR3 bases: TGTGCCAGCAGTGGGATCTGGGGAGGGGCGATCTCTGGAAACACCATATATTTT. Residues: CASSGIWGGAISGNTIYF.

The rearrangement links TRBV4-1 to TRBJ1-3, with D unclear. Germline CDR1 and CDR2: MGHRA and YSYEKL. V lost 4 bases and J lost 1, with 11 bases in between. The CDR3 loop spans 15 amino acids. The CDR3 sequence is CASSPYEGSGNTIYF. The CDR3 DNA reads as TGCGCCAGCAGCCCCTACGAGGGTTCTGGAAACACCATATATTTT.

A single count supports this clone. The rearrangement joins TRBV27 to TRBJ1-5; possible D gene TRBD1, 6 bases. Germline V gene data show CDR1 as MNHEY and CDR2 as SMNVEV (reference sequence). V lost 5 bases, J lost 4 bases, and 15 bases lay in between. This CDR3 has 15 residues. The CDR3 nucleotides read TGTGCCAGCAGTCGAGGAGACAGGAGAAATCAGCCCCAGCATTTT. Translation: CASSRGDRRNQPQHF.

V is TRBV29-1 and J is TRBJ2-7, with TRBD1 matching over 8 bases. The germline CDR1 and CDR2 sequences are SQVTM and ANQGSEA. There are 13 residues in the CDR3. J was trimmed by 6 bases and V by 0 bases; bases with no gene match: 4. The CDR3 loop is CSVEDEQGGEQYF. CDR3 in DNA: TGCAGCGTTGAAGATGAACAGGGGGGCGAGCAGTACTTC.

The chain has TRBV5-5 and TRBJ2-5, with D perhaps matching TRBD2 (6 bases). The germline gives CDR1 SGHKS, CDR2 YYEKEE (reference sequence). Trimming cost V 4 bases and J 1 base, with 11 bases left between them. This CDR3 is 14 amino acids long. CDR3 bases: TGTGCCAGCAGCCGCGGGGCAGTCCAAGAGACCCAGTACTTC. This translates into CASSRGAVQETQYF.

V and J are TRBV4-2 and TRBJ2-1; 9 bases are a match to TRBD1. CDR1 is LGHNA, CDR2 YNFKEQ, per germline. After removal of 3 bases from V and 5 bases from J, the junction contained 11 bases not matched to a gene. CDR3 size: 17 residues. The CDR3 coding sequence is TGTGCCAGCAGCCAGGAGACAACCGGGACAGGGAACAATGAGCAGTTCTTC. Amino acid sequence: CASSQETTGTGNNEQFF.